This T cell receptor beta chain was recovered during a study of T cell responses to AZD1222 COVID-19 vaccine (dated by TCRdb to the early 2020s). About the investigation overall: Because spike-specific TCR depth and breadth did not differ between the two schedules, AZD1222 recipients who got a second dose at roughly 4 weeks were pooled with those who got a second dose at roughly 12 weeks. A total of approximately 250 trial participants underwent TCR sequencing, of whom about 210 had received two doses of AZD1222 and approximately 25 had received two doses of the MenACWY control vaccine. Trial participants were enrolled by age into 18-55, 56-69 and 70-plus year subgroups, with approximately 150, 30 and 60 TCR-sequenced participants respectively. The paper as a whole reports these results and caveats: The whole spike protein was spanned by vaccine-associated CD4 TCRs, and dominant responses were seen in regions 160-218 and 743-854. Because no day 14 peak-response samples were available, the repertoires could be characterized only after the peak T cell response. In the small 56-69-year group, the increase in depth fell short of significance, most likely because of low power. A significant rise in spike-specific TCR breadth and depth was observed after two AZD1222 doses relative to day 0 and relative to MenACWY recipients. Conclusions about previously exposed vaccinees were limited because only six AZD1222 recipients were SARS-CoV-2 seropositive at baseline. Epitopes outside the regions mutated in the B.1.351 and B.1.1.7 variants were reportedly recognized by nearly half of the unique spike-specific TCRs. Participants were mostly white British, with more females than males. The authors suggested clonal diversity may have been underestimated.

The CDR3 regions of human TCRbeta chains were analyzed by immunosequencing. Under the source paper's analysis protocol: TCRs in the repertoires were matched against a reference library of SARS-CoV-2-specific TCRs that had been generated with the MIRA antigen-specificity platform. Breadth was defined as the fraction of unique TCRs that were SARS-CoV-2-associated. Depth was defined as the fraction of total T cells that were SARS-CoV-2-associated. Using the MIRA data, each spike-specific TCR was mapped to the spike region that the TCR reacts to and placed in a CD4 or CD8 class. Log10-transformed breadth and depth values were compared by one-way ANOVA with Sidak's multiple comparisons tests. TCRdb carries this immuneACCESS record with in-frame sequences only. Its versions omit some clonotypes, under half of them owing to an unresolved V gene in the studies checked, with the rest unexplained. V and J calls and clone size are given by that table; D and trimming were obtained from the DNA. For this sample there are some 120,000 clones; under 95% appear just once. The ten largest clones capture 2.5% to 4% of the sample.

The time point label of this sample denotes: baseline before first vaccination. Vaccinee samples were obtained from the UK trials COV001 and COV002, which included a single-blind randomized controlled phase 2/3 trial of AZD1222 (ChAdOx1 nCoV-19) in healthy adults. Trial participant PBMC samples were collected at day 0 and day 28 after the second dose for TCRbeta chain sequencing. V is cut back by 5 bases and J by 5 bases, with 9 bases in the junction unmatched. From its cysteine to its phenylalanine, the CDR3 spans 15 amino acids. The read is trimmed to its CDR3 DNA, 45 bases read in frame from base 1. As encoded in the germline V gene, CDR1 is MDHEN while CDR2 is SYDVKM. In regard to this clone: Its antigen is unknown. No much larger clone exists at a distance of one base, and base qualities are not known.

This sequence originates from an adult in good health. The rearranged segments are TRBV28 and TRBJ1-1, with 9 middle bases fitting TRBD1. This material consisted of peripheral blood, taken on day 0 of AZD1222 vaccination. The encoded CDR3 is CASSPSTGGKTEAFF. In nucleotides, the sequence is TGTGCCAGCAGTCCGTCGACAGGGGGAAAAACTGAAGCTTTCTTT. Reference TRBV28 and TRBJ1-1 genes cover what lies past the CDR3, so the full variable domain is DVKVTQSSRYLVKRTGEKVFLECVQDMDHENMFWYRQDPGLGLRLIYFSYDVKMKEKGDIPEGYSVSREKKERFSLILESASTNQTSMYLCASSPSTGGKTEAFFGQGTRLTVV.